The T cell receptor (beta chain) under discussion was sequenced for a study of Ad26.COV2.S vaccination and SARS-CoV-2 variants. General study findings and limits: Analyses of TCR breadth and depth may have underestimated total T cell responses. Vaccine and placebo recipients had similar non-spike TCR breadth. Breadth, reportedly substantial, characterized the spike-specific CD8+ and CD4+ T cell responses after vaccination.

As to this clone: What it recognizes is unknown.

Method: immunoSEQ multiplex PCR; TCRdb's copy keeps in-frame clones and lacks some. The sample has some 350,000 clones, about 92% seen once. With 5 bases clipped from V and 1 base from J, the junction kept 9 bases outside the gene matches. The CDR3 is made up of 15 amino acids. Germline CDR1 SGHRS, CDR2 YFSETQ. The chain links TRBV5-1 to TRBJ2-7; 7 bases fit TRBD1. Sequences were derived from peripheral blood, sampled after recovery from COVID-19. The clonotype was recovered from a human donor who had recovered from COVID-19. CDR3 coding DNA: TGCGCCAGCAGACGGACAGGATCCCCATCCTACGAGCAGTACTTC. This gives the protein CASRRTGSPSYEQYF.